Described below is a single T cell receptor (beta chain) sequence and its context. These data originate in a study of technical replicates of blood from several donors. TCRdb keeps only in-frame clones here, not all; method: immunoSEQ multiplex PCR. The table records around 92,000 clones, nearly 97% of them present only once. The clonotype originates from a human donor in good health. Sequenced input: T cells isolated from PBMCs.

In nucleotides, the CDR3 is TGTGCCAGCAGTTTCCCTCTCTCAGATACGCAGTATTTT. Its translation is CASSFPLSDTQYF. The chain employs TRBV27 and TRBJ2-3; no definite D call. This CDR3 is 13 amino acids long. Germline loops: CDR1 MNHEY, CDR2 SMNVEV (reference sequence). The V end lost 3 bases, the J end lost 4 bases, and 8 bases lay between the germline ends.